The 3 T cell receptor beta chains given below trace back to one sample, sequenced in a study of shared clonotypes between healthy human individuals. In the naive CD8 group, cells lacked CD45RO and were positively selected for CCR7, so terminally differentiated effector memory CD45RA+ cells were left out. Using immunoSEQ multiplex PCR, the repertoire was profiled, and TCRdb retains in-frame clones only, with some absent. Of more than 550,000 clones detected, 92% appear once; the ten largest clones hold approximately 25%. Source material: naive CD8+ T cells sorted from blood. These receptor sequences come from a man younger than 45 in good health.

The chain carries TRBV1 and TRBJ2-1; TRBD2, the D gene given by the table, was not confirmed from the DNA. TRBV1 is recorded as a pseudogene. The CDR3 is made up of 15 amino acids. CDR3 in amino acids: CTSSQVEDPRHEQFF. Written as DNA, the CDR3 is TGCACCAGCAGCCAAGTGGAGGACCCAAGGCATGAGCAGTTCTTC.

This chain connects TRBV5-6 to TRBJ2-1, with unresolved D. Trimming took 1 base from V and 5 from J, leaving 10 bases between them. The CDR3 runs 14 residues. Germline V gives CDR1 SGHDT, CDR2 YYEEEE. CDR3 bases: TGTGCCAGCAGCTTGATCCAACTCAACAATGAGCAGTTCTTC. Encoded protein: CASSLIQLNNEQFF.

This clone has a single count. The chain carries TRBV2 and TRBJ2-5, with 8 bases aligning to TRBD2. With 5 bases clipped from V and 2 bases from J, the junction kept 10 bases outside the gene matches. The CDR3 has 16 amino acids. Germline V lookup: CDR1 SNHLY, CDR2 FYNNEI. The CDR3 protein is CASSLNHPGGQETQYF. The CDR3, as DNA: TGTGCCAGCAGTTTAAACCACCCGGGAGGGCAAGAGACCCAGTACTTC.